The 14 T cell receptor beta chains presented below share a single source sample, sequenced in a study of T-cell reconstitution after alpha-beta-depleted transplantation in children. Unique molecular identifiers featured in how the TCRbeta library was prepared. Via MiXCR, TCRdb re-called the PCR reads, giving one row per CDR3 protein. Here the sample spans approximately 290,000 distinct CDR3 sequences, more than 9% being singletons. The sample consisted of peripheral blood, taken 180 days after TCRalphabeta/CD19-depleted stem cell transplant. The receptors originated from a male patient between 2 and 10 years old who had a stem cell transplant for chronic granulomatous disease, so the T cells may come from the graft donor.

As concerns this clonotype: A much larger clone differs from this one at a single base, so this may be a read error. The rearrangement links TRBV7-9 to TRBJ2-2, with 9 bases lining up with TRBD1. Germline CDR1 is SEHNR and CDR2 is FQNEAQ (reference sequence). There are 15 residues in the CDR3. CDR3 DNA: TGTGCCAGCAGCCCCCCTCGGGGACAGGGATTCCAGCTGTCTTTT. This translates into CASSPPRGQGFQLSF.

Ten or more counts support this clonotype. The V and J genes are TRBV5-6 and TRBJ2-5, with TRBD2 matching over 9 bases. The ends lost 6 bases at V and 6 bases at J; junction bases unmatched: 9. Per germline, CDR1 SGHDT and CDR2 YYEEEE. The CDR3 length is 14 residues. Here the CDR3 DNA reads TGTGCCAGCAAATTCAGGACTAGCGTTCAGACCCAGTACTTC. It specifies CASKFRTSVQTQYF.

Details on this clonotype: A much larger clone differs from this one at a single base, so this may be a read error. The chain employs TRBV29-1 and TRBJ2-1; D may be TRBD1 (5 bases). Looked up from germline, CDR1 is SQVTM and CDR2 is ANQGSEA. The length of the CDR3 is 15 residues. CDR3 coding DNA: TGCAGCGTTGACGGGCTGGGGTCAGGGTACATTGAGCAGTTCTTC. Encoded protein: CSVDGLGSGYIEQFF.

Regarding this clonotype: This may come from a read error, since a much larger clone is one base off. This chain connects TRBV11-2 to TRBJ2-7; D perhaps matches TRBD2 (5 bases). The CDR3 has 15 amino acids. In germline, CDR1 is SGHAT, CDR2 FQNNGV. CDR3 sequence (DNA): TGTGCCAGCTGCTTATTTACTAGAGGGATATACGAGCAGTACTTC. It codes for CASCLFTRGIYEQYF.

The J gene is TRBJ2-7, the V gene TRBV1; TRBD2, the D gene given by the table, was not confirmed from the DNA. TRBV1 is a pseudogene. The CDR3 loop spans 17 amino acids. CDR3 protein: CTSSQKSWDFPENEQYF. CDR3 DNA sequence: TGCACCAGCAGCCAAAAATCCTGGGACTTTCCTGAGAACGAGCAGTACTTC.

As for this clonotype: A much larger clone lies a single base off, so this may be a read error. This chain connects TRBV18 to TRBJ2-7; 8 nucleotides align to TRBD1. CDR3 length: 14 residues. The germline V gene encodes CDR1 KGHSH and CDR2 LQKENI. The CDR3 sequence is CASPPMDRAYEQYF. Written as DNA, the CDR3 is TGTGCCAGCCCACCCATGGACAGGGCTTACGAGCAGTACTTC.

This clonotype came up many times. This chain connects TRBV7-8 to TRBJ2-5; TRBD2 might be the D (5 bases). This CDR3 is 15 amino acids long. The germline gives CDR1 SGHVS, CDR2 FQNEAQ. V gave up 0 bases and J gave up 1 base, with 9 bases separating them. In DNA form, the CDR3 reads TGTGCCAGCAGCTTAGCGCGAACTAGCCAAGAGACCCAGTACTTC. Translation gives CASSLARTSQETQYF. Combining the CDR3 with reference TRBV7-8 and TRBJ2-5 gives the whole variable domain GAGVSQSPRYKVAKRGQDVALRCDPISGHVSLFWYQQALGQGPEFLTYFQNEAQLDKSGLPSDRFFAERPEGSVSTLKIQRTQQEDSAVYLCASSLARTSQETQYFGPGTRLLVL.

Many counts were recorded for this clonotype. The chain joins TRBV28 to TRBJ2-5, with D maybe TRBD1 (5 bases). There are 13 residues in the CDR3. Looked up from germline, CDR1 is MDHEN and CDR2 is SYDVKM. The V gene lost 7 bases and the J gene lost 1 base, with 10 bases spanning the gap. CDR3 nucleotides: TGTGCCAGCAACACCGACAGCCAAGAGACCCAGTACTTC. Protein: CASNTDSQETQYF. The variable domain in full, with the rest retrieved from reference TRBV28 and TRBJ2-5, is DVKVTQSSRYLVKRTGEKVFLECVQDMDHENMFWYRQDPGLGLRLIYFSYDVKMKEKGDIPEGYSVSREKKERFSLILESASTNQTSMYLCASNTDSQETQYFGPGTRLLVL.

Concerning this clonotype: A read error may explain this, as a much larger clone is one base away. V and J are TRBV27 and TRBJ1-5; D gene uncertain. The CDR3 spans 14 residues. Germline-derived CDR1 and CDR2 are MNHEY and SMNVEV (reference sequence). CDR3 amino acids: CSSSSRVSNQPQHF. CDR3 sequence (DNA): TGTTCCAGCAGTTCGAGGGTTAGCAATCAGCCCCAGCATTTT.

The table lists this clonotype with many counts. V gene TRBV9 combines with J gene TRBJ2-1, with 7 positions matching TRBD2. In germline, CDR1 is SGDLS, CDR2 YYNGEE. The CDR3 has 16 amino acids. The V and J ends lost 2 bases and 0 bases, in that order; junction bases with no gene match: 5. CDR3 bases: TGTGCCAGCAGCGTCACTAGCGCCAGCTCCTACAATGAGCAGTTCTTC. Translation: CASSVTSASSYNEQFF.

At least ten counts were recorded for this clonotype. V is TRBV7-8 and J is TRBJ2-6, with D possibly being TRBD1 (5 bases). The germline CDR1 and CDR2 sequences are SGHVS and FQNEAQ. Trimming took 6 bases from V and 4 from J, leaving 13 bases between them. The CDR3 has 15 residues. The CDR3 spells CASRDRGPGANVLTF. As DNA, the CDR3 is TGTGCCAGCAGGGATAGGGGTCCAGGGGCCAACGTCCTGACTTTC.

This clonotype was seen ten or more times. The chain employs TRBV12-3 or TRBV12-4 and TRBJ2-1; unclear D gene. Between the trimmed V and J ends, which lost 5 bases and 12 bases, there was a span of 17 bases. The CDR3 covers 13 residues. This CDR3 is CASSARPDFGQFF. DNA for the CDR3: TGTGCCAGCAGTGCGAGACCAGATTTCGGGCAGTTCTTC.

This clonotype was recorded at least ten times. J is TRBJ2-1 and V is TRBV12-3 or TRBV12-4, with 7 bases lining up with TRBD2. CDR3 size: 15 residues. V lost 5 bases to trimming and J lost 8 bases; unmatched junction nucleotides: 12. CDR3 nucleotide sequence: TGTGCCAGCAGTGCCCGCACTAGTGGGAGGGATGAGCAGTTCTTC. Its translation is CASSARTSGRDEQFF.

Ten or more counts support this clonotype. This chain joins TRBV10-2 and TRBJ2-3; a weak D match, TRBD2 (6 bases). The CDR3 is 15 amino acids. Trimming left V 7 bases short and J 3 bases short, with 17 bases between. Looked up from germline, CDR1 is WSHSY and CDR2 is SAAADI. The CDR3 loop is CASKHAGSPTDTQYF. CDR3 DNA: TGCGCCAGCAAACACGCGGGGTCCCCTACAGATACGCAGTATTTT.